This entry concerns a single T cell receptor (beta chain). Its antigen is undetermined. TCRB transcripts that were expressed got sequenced, as all of the isolated RNA had been reverse transcribed. The protocol was immunoSEQ multiplex PCR, while the TCRdb copy is restricted to in-frame clones and leaves out a portion. Among 40,000 to 45,000 clones listed, 49% were seen once. The data stem from a study of beta chain features in type 1 diabetes. Study results and limitations: A moderate, significant TCRB CDR3 shortening appeared in type 1 diabetes across four CD4+ subsets.

The source of this sequence is a woman between 18 and 30 years old in good health. The sample consisted of central memory CD4+ T cells from blood.

The DNA of the CDR3 is TGCGCCAGCAGTCGACAGGGGGGGATCTCCTACGAGCAGTACTTC. It specifies CASSRQGGISYEQYF. The V gene is TRBV10-2, the J gene TRBJ2-7, with 9 positions matching TRBD1. The germline V gene has CDR1 WSHSY and CDR2 SAAADI. The length of the CDR3 is 15 residues. Trimming cost V 5 bases and J 0 bases; bases outside gene matches: 5.